A single sample is the source of the 27 T cell receptor beta chains below, sequenced in a study of blood T cell repertoires in COVID-19 (TCRdb year 2020). Libraries came from the immunoSEQ multiplex PCR assay. In its TCRdb copy, this immuneACCESS table keeps in-frame sequences only and misses some clones. Where compared with another copy, unresolved V genes explain less than half of these, and the others have no known cause. In this sample the table shows about 190,000 clones, about 82% of which occur a single time. The ten largest clones represent 5.2% of the sample. Sequenced input: peripheral blood. The receptors shown here come from a woman aged 25-40 years with acute or convalescent COVID-19.

This chain connects TRBV7-9 to TRBJ1-2; a possible D gene is TRBD1 (6 bases). Per germline, CDR1 SEHNR and CDR2 FQNEAQ (reference sequence). The CDR3 covers 15 residues. The V and J ends lost 1 base and 0 bases respectively, with 9 bases between them. Written as DNA, the CDR3 is TGTGCCAGCAGCTTAGGTCAGGGGACTAACTATGGCTACACCTTC. Translation gives CASSLGQGTNYGYTF. The variable domain in full, completed from reference TRBV7-9 and TRBJ1-2, reads DTGVSQNPRHKITKRGQNVTFRCDPISEHNRLYWYRQTLGQGPEFLTYFQNEAQLEKSRLLSDRFSAERPKGSFSTLEIQRTEQGDSAMYLCASSLGQGTNYGYTFGSGTRLTVV.

The rearrangement links TRBV30 to TRBJ2-7; 7 nucleotides match TRBD1. J was trimmed by 2 bases and V by 4 bases; bases with no gene match: 5. The CDR3 spans 13 residues. Per germline, CDR1 GTSNPN and CDR2 SVGIG (reference sequence). The CDR3, as DNA: TGTGCCTGGAAAGGGGGCGTCACCTACGAGCAGTACTTC. Translating gives CAWKGGVTYEQYF.

V gene TRBV27 combines with J gene TRBJ1-4; D ambiguous. CDR1 is MNHEY and CDR2 is SMNVEV in the germline V gene (reference sequence). There are 13 residues in the CDR3. V lost 8 bases, J lost 7 bases, and 14 bases lay in between. Written as DNA, the CDR3 is TGTGCCAGCTCCCCGGGGTGGGGTGAAAAACTGTTTTTT. Protein: CASSPGWGEKLFF.

The chain links TRBV15 to TRBJ2-5; 9 positions match TRBD2. The CDR3 runs 15 residues. The V gene's germline CDR1 is LNHNV and CDR2 YYDKDF (reference sequence). Losses at the gene ends were 3 bases for V and 2 bases for J; bases not matched to a gene: 4. CDR3 region: CATSSGAGGQETQYF. CDR3 sequence (DNA): TGTGCCACCAGCAGTGGAGCGGGAGGTCAAGAGACCCAGTACTTC.

In this sample, this clone turned up a few times. Other DNA variants within this sample encode the same CDR3. The chain has TRBV19 and TRBJ2-3, with D perhaps TRBD1 (5 bases). The CDR3 loop spans 13 amino acids. Germline values: CDR1 LNHDA, CDR2 SQIVND (reference sequence). V lost 3 bases and J 5 bases, leaving 9 bases between the germline ends. The CDR3, as DNA: TGTGCCAGTAGTATTCGAAGGGGAGATACGCAGTATTTT. This encodes CASSIRRGDTQYF.

The gene calls are TRBV4-2 and TRBJ2-4, with 10 nucleotides matching TRBD2. V dropped 0 bases and J dropped 0; count of bases not matched to a gene: 5. The CDR3 runs 18 residues. Germline loops: CDR1 LGHNA, CDR2 YNFKEQ. CDR3 in amino acids: CASSQEGASGRAKNIQYF. The CDR3 DNA sequence: TGTGCCAGCAGCCAAGAGGGGGCTAGCGGGAGAGCCAAAAACATTCAGTACTTC.

The chain uses TRBV25-1 and TRBJ1-2; 7 bases match TRBD1. Germline CDR1 is MGHDK and CDR2 is SYGVNS. CDR3 length: 16 residues. J lost 6 bases, V lost 2 bases, and 12 bases had no gene match. This CDR3 reads CASSERGGDRWDGYTF. In DNA, the CDR3 is TGTGCCAGCAGTGAAAGAGGGGGCGACAGGTGGGATGGCTACACCTTC.

The rearrangement uses TRBV6-4 and TRBJ1-1; the match to TRBD1 covers 7 bases. With 4 bases clipped from V and 4 bases from J, the junction kept 3 bases outside the gene matches. The CDR3 totals 13 residues. Germline-derived CDR1 and CDR2 are MRHNA and SNTAGT. CDR3 residues: CASSVNRGTEAFF. The CDR3 coding sequence is TGTGCCAGCAGTGTAAACAGGGGCACTGAAGCTTTCTTT.

The rearrangement uses TRBV7-2 and TRBJ1-1; TRBD1 matches 9 bases. Germline lookup yields CDR1 SGHTA and CDR2 FQGNSA. Unmatched junction bases numbered 20, after V lost 6 bases and J lost 6 bases. CDR3 size: 18 residues. The CDR3, as DNA: TGTGCCAGCAGGGCGGGACAGGGTGTGAGTCCGGCCGCTGCTGAAGCTTTCTTT. Translated, it gives CASRAGQGVSPAAAEAFF.

CDR3 nucleotides: TGTGCCAGCAGCTCGGGACTAGCTCGCGAGCAGTACTTC. Protein product: CASSSGLAREQYF. This chain links TRBV7-2 with TRBJ2-7; 9 bases are shared with TRBD2. Germline CDR1 is SGHTA and CDR2 is FQGNSA. The CDR3 covers 13 residues. V shed 4 bases and J 6 bases; nucleotides not matched to a gene: 4.

The V call is TRBV7-9, the J call TRBJ2-2; 12 nucleotides agree with TRBD2. J lost 0 bases, V lost 1 base, and 3 bases had no gene match. The CDR3 covers 18 residues. From germline, CDR1 is SEHNR and CDR2 FQNEAQ (reference sequence). The CDR3 loop reads CASSLGTSGRSNTGELFF. In DNA form, the CDR3 reads TGTGCCAGCAGCTTAGGAACTAGCGGGAGGTCGAACACCGGGGAGCTGTTTTTT.

V gene TRBV6-1 combines with J gene TRBJ1-2; D perhaps matches TRBD1 (5 bases). Germline loops: CDR1 MNHNS, CDR2 SASEGT. The CDR3 consists of 14 residues. The V gene lost 3 bases and the J gene lost 4 bases, with 12 bases spanning the gap. The CDR3: CASSDREGPYGYTF. CDR3 nucleotide sequence: TGTGCCAGCAGTGACAGGGAAGGGCCCTATGGCTACACCTTC.

This rearrangement joins TRBV28 to TRBJ1-1; 9 positions agree with TRBD1. This CDR3 is 16 amino acids long. V trimming: 6 bases; J trimming: 0 bases; junction bases outside the gene matches: 8. Per the germline V gene, CDR1 is MDHEN and CDR2 is SYDVKM. The CDR3: CASRPTGQGVNTEAFF. In DNA form, the CDR3 reads TGTGCCAGCAGGCCCACGGGACAGGGAGTGAACACTGAAGCTTTCTTT. The variable domain in full, with the rest retrieved from reference TRBV28 and TRBJ1-1, is DVKVTQSSRYLVKRTGEKVFLECVQDMDHENMFWYRQDPGLGLRLIYFSYDVKMKEKGDIPEGYSVSREKKERFSLILESASTNQTSMYLCASRPTGQGVNTEAFFGQGTRLTVV.

The V and J genes are TRBV7-9 and TRBJ1-5, with 10 bases identical to TRBD1. Per germline, CDR1 SEHNR and CDR2 FQNEAQ (reference sequence). The J segment lost 4 bases and the V segment lost 2 bases, leaving 5 bases of the junction unmatched. CDR3 length: 16 residues. The CDR3 here is CASSLSGTGANQPQHF. The DNA for the CDR3 is TGTGCCAGCAGCTTATCCGGGACAGGGGCGAATCAGCCCCAGCATTTT. Filled out from reference TRBV7-9 and TRBJ1-5, the complete variable domain reads DTGVSQNPRHKITKRGQNVTFRCDPISEHNRLYWYRQTLGQGPEFLTYFQNEAQLEKSRLLSDRFSAERPKGSFSTLEIQRTEQGDSAMYLCASSLSGTGANQPQHFGDGTRLSIL.

The chain links TRBV28 to TRBJ1-1; tentative D call: TRBD1 (6 bases). This CDR3 has 15 residues. V was trimmed by 11 bases and J by 1 base, leaving 20 bases between them. CDR1 is MDHEN, CDR2 SYDVKM, per germline. The CDR3 DNA reads as TGTGCCTCAGGCCTCCACAGGGCTCCGAACACTGAAGCTTTCTTT. It codes for CASGLHRAPNTEAFF.

The chain links TRBV7-2 to TRBJ2-3, with 12 bases fitting TRBD1. J gave up 5 bases and V 2 bases, and 5 bases lay outside the gene matches. The CDR3 is 16 residues long. From germline, CDR1 is SGHTA and CDR2 FQGNSA. The CDR3 DNA sequence: TGTGCCAGCAGCTTAAGGGGACAGGGGGCTGGAGATACGCAGTATTTT. Amino acids: CASSLRGQGAGDTQYF.

The chain links TRBV28 to TRBJ2-4; TRBD1 aligns across 7 bases. The trim removed 4 bases at V and 6 bases at J, leaving 9 bases unmatched. This CDR3 comprises 15 residues. Germline V gives CDR1 MDHEN, CDR2 SYDVKM. In DNA, the CDR3 is TGTGCCAGCAGTTCCTTGCCTGACAGGGTAAACATTCAGTACTTC. Translated: CASSSLPDRVNIQYF.

CDR3 sequence reads: CASSTNRGTGELFF. Written as DNA, the CDR3 is TGTGCCAGCAGCACCAACAGGGGCACCGGGGAGCTGTTTTTT. J is TRBJ2-2 and V is TRBV13; 7 bases are shared with TRBD1. V lost 5 bases to trimming and J lost 4 bases; unmatched junction nucleotides: 4. This CDR3 region has 14 residues. CDR1 is PRHDT, CDR2 FYEKMQ, per germline (reference sequence). The full variable domain, with the rest looked up from reference TRBV13 and TRBJ2-2, is AAGVIQSPRHLIKEKRETATLKCYPIPRHDTVYWYQQGPGQDPQFLISFYEKMQSDKGSIPDRFSAQQFSDYHSELNMSSLELGDSALYFCASSTNRGTGELFFGEGSRLTVL.

This clone was recorded many times. The chain links TRBV25-1 to TRBJ2-1, with 8 bases fitting TRBD1. The V segment lost 4 bases and the J segment 5 bases; nucleotides outside the gene matches: 7. Germline CDR1 is MGHDK and CDR2 is SYGVNS. The length of the CDR3 is 15 residues. The DNA for the CDR3 is TGTGCCAGCAGTGTCGGGACAGGTCACAACAATGAGCAGTTCTTC. Translated: CASSVGTGHNNEQFF.

The chain joins TRBV5-1 to TRBJ2-3, with TRBD2 matching over 7 bases. J gave up 0 bases and V 4 bases, and 5 bases lay outside the gene matches. This CDR3 region has 15 residues. CDR1 SGHRS and CDR2 YFSETQ come from the germline V gene. This CDR3 is CASSASGPSTDTQYF. CDR3 DNA sequence: TGCGCCAGCAGCGCTAGCGGACCGAGCACAGATACGCAGTATTTT.

This clone occurred a few times. The CDR3: CSVVQGRGNTIYF. CDR3 coding DNA: TGCAGCGTTGTACAGGGTCGCGGAAACACCATATATTTT. The V call is TRBV29-1, the J call TRBJ1-3, with D tentatively TRBD1 (6 bases). Germline assignment: CDR1 SQVTM and CDR2 ANQGSEA. Trimming removed 4 bases at V and 4 bases at J, with 11 bases between. The CDR3 spans 13 residues.

The chain employs TRBV25-1 and TRBJ1-2; D is perhaps TRBD1 (5 bases). Between the trimmed V and J ends, which lost 6 bases and 1 base, there was a span of 18 bases. The CDR3 covers 16 residues. CDR1 and CDR2 (germline): MGHDK, SYGVNS. The CDR3 nucleotides read TGTGCCAGCAGAGGACGAACTGACAGATTTAACTATGGCTACACCTTC. It codes for CASRGRTDRFNYGYTF.

This clone was counted between two and nine times. The chain combines TRBV4-2 with TRBJ1-6; 7 bases agree with TRBD1. Germline V lookup: CDR1 LGHNA, CDR2 YNFKEQ. The trim removed 4 bases at V and 9 bases at J, leaving 9 bases unmatched. CDR3 length: 15 amino acids. The CDR3 protein is CASSPITSGGSPLHF. The DNA for the CDR3 is TGTGCCAGCAGCCCAATCACCTCAGGGGGTTCACCCCTCCACTTT.

J is TRBJ1-5 and V is TRBV10-2; D possibly corresponds to TRBD1 (6 bases). Trimming shortened V by 2 bases and J by 7 bases, and 24 bases separated the two germline ends. Germline CDR1 reads WSHSY; CDR2 reads SAAADI. This CDR3 contains 18 residues. CDR3 amino acids: CASSEPPVFSTGLQPQHF. CDR3 in DNA: TGCGCCAGCAGTGAGCCCCCCGTTTTTAGCACAGGGCTCCAGCCCCAGCATTTT.

The chain joins TRBV7-9 to TRBJ2-4; 7 bases fit TRBD1. CDR1 is SEHNR, CDR2 FQNEAQ, per germline (reference sequence). The length of the CDR3 is 13 residues. J was trimmed by 6 bases and V by 7 bases; bases with no gene match: 6. CDR3 DNA: TGTGCCAGCACGGGACAGAGTTTAAACATTCAGTACTTC. Residues: CASTGQSLNIQYF.

The chain is built from TRBV9 and TRBJ1-1, with TRBD1 identical over 7 bases. This CDR3 has 14 residues. Trimming at V came to 6 bases and at J to 0 bases, leaving 5 bases not matched to a gene. Germline V gene data show CDR1 as SGDLS and CDR2 as YYNGEE. CDR3 nucleotides: TGTGCCAGCAAGCCAGGGGGAATGAACACTGAAGCTTTCTTT. Protein product: CASKPGGMNTEAFF.

The V gene is TRBV7-2, the J gene TRBJ1-2, with a weak D call TRBD1 (5 bases). Per germline, CDR1 SGHTA and CDR2 FQGNSA. Trimming removed 1 base from V and 8 bases from J, with 11 bases in between. CDR3 length: 13 residues. CDR3 sequence: CASSLGGTRGYTF. CDR3 nucleotide sequence: TGTGCCAGCAGCTTAGGTGGGACTCGAGGCTACACCTTC.